This TCR beta chain stems from a study of PD-1 and CTLA-4 blockade in melanoma. Sequenced by immunoSEQ multiplex PCR; TCRdb stores in-frame clones only, minus some. The sample carries about 30,000 clones, around 89% recorded once. Germline V gene data show CDR1 as MNHEY and CDR2 as SVGEGT. V lost 5 bases to trimming and J lost 2 bases, with 16 bases between them. The length of the CDR3 is 16 residues. The chain joins TRBV6-2 or TRBV6-3 to TRBJ1-5; no clear D gene. The source material was CD8+ T cells from peripheral blood, sampled from a patient given anti-PD-1 treatment. This TCR was recovered from a human donor with melanoma. The CDR3 spells CASSPLNRGGNQPQHF. The CDR3 DNA follows: TGTGCCAGCAGTCCCCTTAACCGGGGAGGCAATCAGCCCCAGCATTTT.